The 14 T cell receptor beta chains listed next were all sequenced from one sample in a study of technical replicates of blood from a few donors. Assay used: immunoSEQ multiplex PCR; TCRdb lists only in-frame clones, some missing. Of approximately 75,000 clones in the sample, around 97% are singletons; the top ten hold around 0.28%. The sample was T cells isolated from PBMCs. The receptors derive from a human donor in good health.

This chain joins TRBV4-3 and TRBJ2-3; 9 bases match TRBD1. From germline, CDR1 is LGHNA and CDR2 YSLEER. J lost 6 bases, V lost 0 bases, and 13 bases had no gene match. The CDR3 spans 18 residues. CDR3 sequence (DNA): TGCGCCAGCAGCCAAGAAGTGGGGACAGGGAATTTTGTGGATACGCAGTATTTT. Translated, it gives CASSQEVGTGNFVDTQYF.

The CDR3 bases are TGTGCCAGCACCTGGGGAGTATCAATCTATACGCAGTATTTT. Its protein is CASTWGVSIYTQYF. This chain links TRBV5-6 with TRBJ2-3; maybe TRBD2 (5 bases). This CDR3 contains 14 residues. V was shortened by 6 bases and J by 7 bases, with 18 bases between the two germline ends. Germline V gene data show CDR1 as SGHDT and CDR2 as YYEEEE.

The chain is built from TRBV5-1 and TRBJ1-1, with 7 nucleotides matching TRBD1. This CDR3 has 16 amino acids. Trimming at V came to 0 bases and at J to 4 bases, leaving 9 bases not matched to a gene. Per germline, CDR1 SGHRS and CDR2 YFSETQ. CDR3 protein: CASSLAERQGITEAFF. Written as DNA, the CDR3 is TGCGCCAGCAGCTTGGCCGAGAGACAGGGTATCACTGAAGCTTTCTTT.

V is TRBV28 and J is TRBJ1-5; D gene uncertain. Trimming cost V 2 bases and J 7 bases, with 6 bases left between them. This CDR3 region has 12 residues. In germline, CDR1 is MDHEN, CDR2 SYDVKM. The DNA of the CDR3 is TGTGCCAGCAGTTTAGTAGCGCAGCCCCAGCATTTT. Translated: CASSLVAQPQHF.

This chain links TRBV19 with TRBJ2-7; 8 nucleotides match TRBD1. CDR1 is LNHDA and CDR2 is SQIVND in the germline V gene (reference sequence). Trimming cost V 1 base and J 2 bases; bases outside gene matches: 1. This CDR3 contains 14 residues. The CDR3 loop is CASSIGGQAYEQYF. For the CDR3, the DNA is TGTGCCAGTAGTATAGGGGGACAGGCCTACGAGCAGTACTTC.

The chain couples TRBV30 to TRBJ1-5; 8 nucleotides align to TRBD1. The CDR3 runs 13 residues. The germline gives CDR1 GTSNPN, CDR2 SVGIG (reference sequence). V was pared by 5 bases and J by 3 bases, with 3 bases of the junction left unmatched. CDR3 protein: CAWGTGNNQPQHF. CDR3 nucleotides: TGTGCCTGGGGGACAGGCAACAATCAGCCCCAGCATTTT.

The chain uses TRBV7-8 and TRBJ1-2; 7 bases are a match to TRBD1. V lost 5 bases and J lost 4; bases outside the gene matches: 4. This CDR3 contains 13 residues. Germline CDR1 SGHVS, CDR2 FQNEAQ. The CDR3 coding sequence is TGTGCCAGCAGCCAGGGGGTGGGCTATGGCTACACCTTC. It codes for CASSQGVGYGYTF.

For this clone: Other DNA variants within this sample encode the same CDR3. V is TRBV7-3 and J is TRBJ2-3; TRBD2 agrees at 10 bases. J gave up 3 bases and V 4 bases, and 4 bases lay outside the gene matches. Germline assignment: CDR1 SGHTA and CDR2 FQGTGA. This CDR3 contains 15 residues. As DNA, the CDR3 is TGTGCCAGCAGCTCCACTAGCGGGGTGACAGATACGCAGTATTTT. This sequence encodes CASSSTSGVTDTQYF.

For the CDR3, the DNA is TGTGCCAGCAGTTATGGACTAGCTCGAGATGAGCAGTTCTTC. Amino acids: CASSYGLARDEQFF. V gene TRBV6-5 combines with J gene TRBJ2-1; 8 nucleotides line up with TRBD2. Trimming removed 3 bases from V and 8 bases from J; junction bases left unmatched: 6. The CDR3 is 14 residues long. Germline CDR1 reads MNHEY; CDR2 reads SVGAGI.

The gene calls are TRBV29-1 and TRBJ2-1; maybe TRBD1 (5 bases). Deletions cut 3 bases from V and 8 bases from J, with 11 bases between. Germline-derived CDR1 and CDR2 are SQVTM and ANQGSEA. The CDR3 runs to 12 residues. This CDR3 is CSVDFRVDEQFF. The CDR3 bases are TGCAGCGTTGACTTCAGGGTAGATGAGCAGTTCTTC.

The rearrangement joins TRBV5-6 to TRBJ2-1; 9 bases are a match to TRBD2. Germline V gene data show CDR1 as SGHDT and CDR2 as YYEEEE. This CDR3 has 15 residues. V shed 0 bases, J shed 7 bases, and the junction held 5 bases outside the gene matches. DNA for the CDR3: TGTGCCAGCAGCTTGGCTCTAGCGGGAACGAATGAGCAGTTCTTC. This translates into CASSLALAGTNEQFF.

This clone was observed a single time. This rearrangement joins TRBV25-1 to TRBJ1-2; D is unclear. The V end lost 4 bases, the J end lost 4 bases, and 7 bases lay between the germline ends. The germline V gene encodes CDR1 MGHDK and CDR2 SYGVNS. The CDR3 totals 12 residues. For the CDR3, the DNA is TGTGCCAGCAGTGCCTCCTTCTATGGCTACACCTTC. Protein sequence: CASSASFYGYTF.

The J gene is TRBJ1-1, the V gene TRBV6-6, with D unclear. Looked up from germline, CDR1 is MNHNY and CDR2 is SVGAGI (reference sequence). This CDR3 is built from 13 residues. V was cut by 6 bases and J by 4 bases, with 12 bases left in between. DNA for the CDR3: TGTGCCAGCAGAGTACGCGGCGGCACTGAAGCTTTCTTT. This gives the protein CASRVRGGTEAFF.

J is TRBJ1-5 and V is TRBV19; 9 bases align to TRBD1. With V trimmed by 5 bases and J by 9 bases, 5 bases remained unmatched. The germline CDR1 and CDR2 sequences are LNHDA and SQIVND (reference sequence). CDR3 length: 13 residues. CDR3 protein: CASSGGQGGPQHF. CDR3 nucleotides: TGTGCCAGTAGTGGGGGACAGGGTGGGCCCCAGCATTTT.